These T cell receptor beta chains were read from a single sample in a study of control samples from healthy donors and cancer patients. Libraries were prepared by immunoSEQ multiplex PCR; TCRdb keeps only in-frame clonotypes and omits some of them. The sample yields approximately 80,000 clones, about 88% seen once. The specimen sequenced was blood. All receptors derive from a woman aged 45-59 years in good health. Both conserved end residues are part of each CDR3. The order of the fields is V gene, J gene, CDR3 protein.

TRBV19,TRBJ2-7,CASRRGPSYEQYF
TRBV13,TRBJ1-2,CASSLGVITGGDLDLRYQNYGYTF
TRBV4-1,TRBJ1-3,CASSPTALRVSGNTIYF
TRBV7-2,TRBJ2-3,CASSPQAGSTDTQYF
TRBV10-1,TRBJ2-3,CATTSAGPRTDTQYF
TRBV5-1,TRBJ1-2,CASSLTGTGDYTF
TRBV2,TRBJ1-6,CASSEIGARSPLHF
TRBV25-1,TRBJ2-2,CASSPGIRTNTGELFF
TRBV11-3,TRBJ2-3,CASSSGTSGGPDTQYF
TRBV30,TRBJ1-6,CAWGLERNSPLHF
TRBV7-7,TRBJ2-1,CASSLGPDGLFNNEQFF
TRBV4-1,TRBJ2-1,CASSQEGVSSYNEQFF
TRBV6-5,TRBJ1-1,CASSYFRSEAFF
TRBV4-1,TRBJ2-1,CASSVGTQTNNEQFF
TRBV6-5,TRBJ2-2,CASSYYGTGLPGELFF